This T cell receptor beta chain was recorded in a study of Ad26.COV2.S vaccination and SARS-CoV-2 variants. The overall study: Once, or twice with 56 days between doses, Ad26.COV2.S was given intramuscularly.

The sample's treatment: some 19 received Ad26.COV2.S at low or high dose, single or two shots; about 5 received placebo; per-sample allocation not given. Material that was analyzed had been drawn on day 63 after the first vaccine or placebo injection. Based in Boston, the donor was an adult of 18-55 years. The repertoire was sequenced with immunoSEQ multiplex PCR; TCRdb's copy has only in-frame clones and lacks some. The profile shows 300,000 to 400,000 clones, around 86% of them singletons. As concerns this clone: Antigen specificity is unknown.

General study results and limits: Reportedly, after vaccination the spike-specific CD8+ and CD4+ T cell responses displayed substantial breadth. Vaccinees showed greater spike-specific TCR breadth than placebo recipients.

This clonotype was obtained from a person aged 18 to 65 who received the Ad26.COV2.S COVID-19 vaccine or a placebo. This specimen consisted of peripheral blood, obtained in a trial of Ad26.COV2.S vaccine versus placebo.

In DNA, the CDR3 is TGTGCCAGCAGCCTAGAAGGAGTCGAGCAGTACTTC. It yields the protein CASSLEGVEQYF. The chain carries TRBV7-9 and TRBJ2-7; unclear D gene. The CDR3 runs 12 residues. Trimming pared 5 bases from V and 6 bases from J, leaving 11 bases between. Germline V CDR1 and CDR2: SEHNR, FQNEAQ (reference sequence).